The entry below gives a single T cell receptor beta chain sequence along with its context. As yet, its antigen is unknown. The record originates from a study of cytomegalovirus exposure and HLA in healthy donors. Looking at the study overall: A previous analysis identified 117 million unique TCR beta sequences derived from roughly 180 million T cells. Broader study findings: When analyzed later, a missense DCLRE1C variant was found to be linked to TCR beta V- and J-gene trimming.

60 Vbeta and 13 Jbeta primers were used in PCR. Method: immunoSEQ multiplex PCR; TCRdb's copy keeps in-frame clones and lacks some. The sample carries some 97,000 clones, more than 60% recorded once. CDR1 is MDHEN, CDR2 SYDVKM, per germline. V shed 8 bases and J shed 4 bases, with 18 bases lying between them. CDR3 size: 14 residues. This clonotype was obtained from a woman between 18 and 29 years old in good health and CMV-seropositive. The V call is TRBV28, the J call TRBJ2-7, with D maybe TRBD1 (6 bases). Sequenced: PBMCs. The CDR3 spells CASFKQGKGYEQYF. In nucleotides, the CDR3 is TGTGCCAGCTTCAAACAGGGAAAGGGGTACGAGCAGTACTTC. Full variable domain (remainder filled in from reference TRBV28 and TRBJ2-7): DVKVTQSSRYLVKRTGEKVFLECVQDMDHENMFWYRQDPGLGLRLIYFSYDVKMKEKGDIPEGYSVSREKKERFSLILESASTNQTSMYLCASFKQGKGYEQYFGPGTRLTVT.